These 14 T cell receptor beta chains were sequenced from one sample in a study of T-cell memory formation after mild COVID-19. TCRdb re-called the 5' RACE reads with MiXCR, one entry per CDR3 protein. The table records 300,000 to 350,000 distinct CDR3 sequences, 10% to 15% of them present only once. Sequencing was performed on PBMCs or a T cell subset sorted from them (not recorded which). These receptors all stem from a young man who had mild COVID-19 (a few samples of this study predate the infection). Cell type and time point are not known.

V usage is TRBV4-2 and J usage is TRBJ1-1; tentative D call: TRBD1 (5 bases). Trimming stripped 4 bases from V and 4 bases from J, with 19 bases between. CDR1 and CDR2 (germline): LGHNA, YNFKEQ. The CDR3 spans 16 residues. As DNA, the CDR3 is TGTGCCAGCAGCCCACCCCTCGGGGGACTCGCCACTGAAGCTTTCTTT. It yields the protein CASSPPLGGLATEAFF.

This clonotype was found a few times. The chain carries TRBV2 and TRBJ2-1; TRBD1 matches 9 bases. V shed 6 bases, J shed 1 base, and the junction held 4 bases outside the gene matches. The CDR3 spans 15 residues. The germline V gene encodes CDR1 SNHLY and CDR2 FYNNEI. The CDR3 region is CASSVQGASYNEQFF. CDR3 sequence (DNA): TGTGCCAGCAGCGTACAGGGGGCGTCCTACAATGAGCAGTTCTTC.

The chain uses TRBV12-3 or TRBV12-4 and TRBJ2-7; D ambiguous. This CDR3 contains 14 residues. Trimming left V 7 bases short and J 2 bases short, with 15 bases between. The CDR3 here is CASTLGLLTYEQYF. The CDR3, as DNA: TGTGCCAGCACCTTGGGATTGCTCACCTACGAGCAGTACTTC.

This clonotype was seen repeatedly, ten times or more. This sequence joins TRBV15 and TRBJ2-7, with a weak D call TRBD1 (6 bases). Germline V gene lookup returns CDR1 LNHNV and CDR2 YYDKDF (reference sequence). The CDR3 has 14 residues. Trimming removed 5 bases at V and 5 bases at J, with 16 bases between. CDR3 sequence: CATSPRQGSDEQYF. In DNA, the CDR3 is TGTGCCACCAGCCCCCGCCAGGGGAGCGACGAGCAGTACTTC. Drawing the rest from reference TRBV15 and TRBJ2-7, the complete variable domain is DAMVIQNPRYQVTQFGKPVTLSCSQTLNHNVMYWYQQKSSQAPKLLFHYYDKDFNNEADTPDNFQSRRPNTSFCFLDIRSPGLGDTAMYLCATSPRQGSDEQYFGPGTRLTVT.

The chain carries TRBV6-5 and TRBJ1-1; unclear D gene. V lost 0 bases and J 5 bases, leaving 13 bases between the germline ends. The germline V gene has CDR1 MNHEY and CDR2 SVGAGI. This CDR3 region has 15 residues. The CDR3 nucleotides read TGTGCCAGCAGTTACTCTAGGGCAGGTGGTACTGAAGCTTTCTTT. Its translation is CASSYSRAGGTEAFF.

This clonotype was detected many times. The chain carries TRBV7-9 and TRBJ1-3, with 10 bases fitting TRBD1. The CDR3 has 16 residues. The germline V gene has CDR1 SEHNR and CDR2 FQNEAQ (reference sequence). V lost 4 bases and J lost 4; bases outside the gene matches: 7. CDR3: CASSSLDRGSGNTIYF. DNA for the CDR3: TGTGCCAGCAGCTCGTTGGACAGGGGGTCAGGAAACACCATATATTTT.

The chain combines TRBV7-2 with TRBJ1-2; possible D gene TRBD1, 5 bases. The germline CDR1 and CDR2 sequences are SGHTA and FQGNSA. Between the trimmed V and J ends, which lost 5 bases and 4 bases, there was a span of 8 bases. The CDR3 contains 12 residues. DNA of the CDR3: TGTGCCAGCAGCCCGACAGCCTATGGCTACACCTTC. It encodes CASSPTAYGYTF.

The genes are TRBV7-6 and TRBJ2-2, with 8 positions matching TRBD1. The CDR3 totals 14 residues. Germline values: CDR1 SGHVS, CDR2 FNYEAQ. V gave up 5 bases and J gave up 4 bases; unmatched junction bases: 3. CDR3 protein: CASSTGTGTGELFF. DNA for the CDR3: TGTGCCAGCAGCACCGGGACAGGCACCGGGGAGCTGTTTTTT.

The rearrangement joins TRBV7-2 to TRBJ2-7; TRBD2 is a possible D gene (7 bases). Germline assignment: CDR1 SGHTA and CDR2 FQGNSA. The length of the CDR3 is 13 residues. The germline V and J ends were trimmed by 6 bases and 2 bases, with 11 bases remaining between them. The CDR3 region has the DNA TGTGCCAGCAGGCGGGGGCAGACCTACGAGCAGTACTTC. Its translation: CASRRGQTYEQYF. Complete variable domain (other parts from reference TRBV7-2 and TRBJ2-7): GAGVSQSPSNKVTEKGKDVELRCDPISGHTALYWYRQSLGQGLEFLIYFQGNSAPDKSGLPSDRFSAERTGGSVSTLTIQRTQQEDSAVYLCASRRGQTYEQYFGPGTRLTVT.

There are a few counts of this clonotype. The CDR3 is CASTHGIIAGVSSSYEQYF. The CDR3 DNA sequence: TGTGCCAGCACCCACGGAATAATTGCGGGGGTCTCGAGCTCCTACGAGCAGTACTTC. This rearrangement joins TRBV6-2 or TRBV6-3 to TRBJ2-7; 7 nucleotides agree with TRBD2. The germline V gene encodes CDR1 MNHEY and CDR2 SVGEGT. This CDR3 spans 19 amino acids. J lost 0 bases, V lost 7 bases, and 21 bases had no gene match.

The chain recombines TRBV4-1 with TRBJ1-4; the D gene is possibly TRBD1 (5 bases). This CDR3 region has 14 residues. Germline CDR1 MGHRA, CDR2 YSYEKL. V shed 1 base and J shed 8 bases, with 11 bases lying between them. CDR3 DNA: TGCGCCAGCAGCCAAGGGCAGGGAGACGAAAAACTGTTTTTT. This encodes CASSQGQGDEKLFF.

V and J are TRBV6-5 and TRBJ1-5; 11 positions match TRBD1. This CDR3 comprises 15 residues. Losses at the gene ends were 4 bases for V and 4 bases for J; bases not matched to a gene: 3. Germline lookup yields CDR1 MNHEY and CDR2 SVGAGI. Here the CDR3 reads CASSWTGGSNQPQHF. As DNA, the CDR3 is TGTGCCAGCAGTTGGACAGGGGGCTCGAATCAGCCCCAGCATTTT.

The rearrangement joins TRBV6-1 to TRBJ1-2; 7 bases match TRBD1. Losses at the gene ends were 2 bases for V and 4 bases for J; bases not matched to a gene: 10. This CDR3 spans 16 amino acids. The germline V gene has CDR1 MNHNS and CDR2 SASEGT. CDR3: CASSELLPRDSYGYTF. Written as DNA, the CDR3 is TGTGCCAGCAGTGAACTCCTACCTCGGGACAGCTATGGCTACACCTTC.

In this sample, this clonotype turned up a few times. The chain recombines TRBV13 with TRBJ1-1; no clear D. V dropped 5 bases and J dropped 7 bases, with 11 bases sitting between them. The CDR3 is 12 amino acids. Germline V gives CDR1 PRHDT, CDR2 FYEKMQ (reference sequence). CDR3 sequence (DNA): TGTGCCAGCAGCCCGCGACTTTATGAAGCTTTCTTT. As protein: CASSPRLYEAFF.